These 28 T cell receptor beta chains were all obtained from the same sample, sequenced in a study of response to subunit inactivated influenza vaccine. A single record per CDR3 protein comes from TCRdb applying MiXCR to the RT-PCR reads. The sample holds 530,000 or so distinct CDR3 sequences, approximately 12% seen once. The sequences come from PBMCs from blood, collected on the day of vaccination. Every receptor here comes from a man aged 45-65 years who received an inactivated influenza vaccine.

In the case of this clonotype: The junction departs from the called germline gene at one end, perhaps through a read error. The chain links TRBV28 to TRBJ2-1, with TRBD2 identical over 10 bases. CDR1 and CDR2 from the germline V gene are MDHEN and SYDVKM. The CDR3 runs to 17 residues. DNA of the CDR3: TGTGCCAGCAGAGCTCACGTAGCGGGAGGCCCTCACAATGAGCAGTGCTTC. Translated, it gives CASRAHVAGGPHNEQCF.

This clonotype was counted many times. The CDR3 bases are TGTGCCAGCAGGACTAGCGGGAGTGATTCGTCAGATACGCAGTATTTT. Translation: CASRTSGSDSSDTQYF. V usage is TRBV10-3 and J usage is TRBJ2-3, with 13 nucleotides matching TRBD2. V shed 10 bases, J shed 4 bases, and the junction held 11 bases outside the gene matches. Germline V gene sequence: CDR1 ENHRY, CDR2 SYGVKD. The CDR3 contains 16 residues.

This clonotype was counted only a few times. The chain links TRBV18 to TRBJ2-7; unclear D gene. The CDR3 is 14 amino acids. V lost 4 bases and J 6 bases, leaving 16 bases between the germline ends. Germline CDR1 and CDR2: KGHSH and LQKENI. The CDR3 DNA follows: TGTGCCAGCTCACTGGAAGAAGTTTTGGGCGAGCAGTACTTC. Translating gives CASSLEEVLGEQYF.

This clonotype has at least ten counts. The chain joins TRBV10-3 to TRBJ2-5; D remains unclear. V was trimmed by 0 bases and J by 4 bases, leaving 9 bases between them. Germline loops: CDR1 ENHRY, CDR2 SYGVKD. The CDR3 sequence is 14 residues long. The CDR3 region is CAISESWGRETQYF. Written as DNA, the CDR3 is TGTGCCATCAGTGAGTCGTGGGGAAGAGAGACCCAGTACTTC.

V is TRBV24-1 and J is TRBJ2-1; the match to TRBD1 covers 8 bases. The J call may be in error: the DNA end matches TRBJ2-7 better. This CDR3 region has 15 residues. Germline V gene lookup returns CDR1 KGHDR and CDR2 SFDVKD. The CDR3 protein is CATSDPGQAYNEQYF. The CDR3 DNA reads TGTGCCACCAGTGACCCGGGACAGGCGTACAATGAGCAGTACTTC.

The rearrangement joins TRBV5-1 to TRBJ2-3; 9 bases agree with TRBD2. This CDR3 comprises 17 residues. The germline V gene has CDR1 SGHRS and CDR2 YFSETQ. The V and J ends lost 6 bases and 4 bases, in that order; junction bases with no gene match: 15. CDR3 protein: CASTEHNAGGAPDTQYF. CDR3 DNA: TGCGCCAGCACCGAACACAACGCGGGGGGGGCCCCAGATACGCAGTATTTT.

This clonotype showed up just a few times. The genes are TRBV28 and TRBJ1-5; TRBD1 might be the D (6 bases). The V and J ends lost 3 bases and 3 bases respectively, with 15 bases between them. CDR3 length: 16 amino acids. Germline V gene sequence: CDR1 MDHEN, CDR2 SYDVKM. In DNA form, the CDR3 reads TGTGCCAGCAGTTTTAGGGTCAGGGGTGACAATCAGCCCCAGCATTTT. Translation: CASSFRVRGDNQPQHF.

The chain employs TRBV6-5 and TRBJ1-2; the D gene is possibly TRBD1 (5 bases). The CDR3 is 14 residues long. Germline V gene sequence: CDR1 MNHEY, CDR2 SVGAGI. The V end lost 2 bases, the J end lost 5 bases, and 12 bases lay between the germline ends. CDR3 DNA sequence: TGTGCCAGCAGTTACGGGGCTAACCGATATGGCTACACCTTC. It encodes CASSYGANRYGYTF.

The chain carries TRBV10-3 and TRBJ1-1; D unclear. V was trimmed by 2 bases and J by 1 base, leaving 11 bases between them. This CDR3 comprises 15 residues. The germline V gene encodes CDR1 ENHRY and CDR2 SYGVKD. The DNA of the CDR3 is TGTGCCATCAGTGAGGGCCCGGCCGAGAACACTGAAGCTTTCTTT. This encodes CAISEGPAENTEAFF.

This clonotype was counted many times. The chain links TRBV12-3 or TRBV12-4 to TRBJ2-1; D may be TRBD2 (6 bases). Trimming took 3 bases from V and 3 from J, leaving 12 bases between them. CDR3 size: 15 residues. CDR3 loop: CASSFSSGLYNEQFF. The CDR3, as DNA: TGTGCCAGCAGTTTTTCAAGCGGGCTCTACAATGAGCAGTTCTTC.

This clonotype has more than one count but fewer than ten. The chain combines TRBV5-1 with TRBJ1-1; the D gene is possibly TRBD1 (5 bases). The germline V gene encodes CDR1 SGHRS and CDR2 YFSETQ. This CDR3 is built from 18 residues. V shed 0 bases and J shed 1 base, with 19 bases lying between them. The CDR3 DNA reads TGCGCCAGCAGCTTGGTTGGGACCCTCGAGGGCCCGAACACTGAAGCTTTCTTT. It yields the protein CASSLVGTLEGPNTEAFF.

As regards this clonotype: One end of the junction does not line up with germline, which may come from a read error. The gene calls are TRBV10-3 and TRBJ2-1, with a weak D call TRBD1 (6 bases). CDR3 length: 17 amino acids. Germline CDR1 ENHRY, CDR2 SYGVKD. The CDR3 loop reads CTIRSRPRGSSYNEQFF. In DNA form, the CDR3 reads TGTACCATCAGATCAAGGCCCAGGGGCAGCTCCTACAATGAGCAGTTCTTC.

A remark on this clonotype: A much larger clone differs from this one at a single base, so this may be a read error. The chain joins TRBV12-3 or TRBV12-4 to TRBJ2-5; D is unclear. CDR3 length equals 12 residues. V was shortened by 3 bases and J by 4 bases, with 6 bases between the two germline ends. This CDR3 reads CASSFGVETQYF. In DNA form, the CDR3 reads TGTGCCAGCAGTTTTGGGGTAGAGACCCAGTACTTC.

This clonotype was found a few times. The V gene is TRBV10-3, the J gene TRBJ2-1; a weak D match, TRBD2 (6 bases). V gave up 0 bases and J gave up 1 base, with 16 bases separating them. Germline CDR1 ENHRY, CDR2 SYGVKD. CDR3 size: 18 residues. CDR3 coding DNA: TGTGCCATCAGTGAGTCACCGCCCGGGAGTAGGTCCTACAATGAGCAGTTCTTC. The encoded protein is CAISESPPGSRSYNEQFF.

This clonotype was counted only a few times. The chain links TRBV4-3 to TRBJ2-7; D is unresolved. In germline, CDR1 is LGHNA, CDR2 YSLEER. V shed 3 bases and J shed 6 bases, with 12 bases lying between them. The CDR3 length is 13 residues. CDR3 residues: CASSHPADGEQYF. The DNA for the CDR3 is TGCGCCAGCAGCCACCCCGCGGACGGCGAGCAGTACTTC.

The CDR3 spells CASVNRPDTEAFF. CDR3 coding DNA: TGTGCCAGCGTCAACAGGCCGGACACTGAAGCTTTCTTT. The genes are TRBV3-1 and TRBJ1-1, with D maybe TRBD1 (5 bases). This CDR3 comprises 13 residues. Germline V gene data show CDR1 as LGHDT and CDR2 as YNNKEL (reference sequence). With 8 bases removed from V and 3 bases from J, the gap between germline ends came to 13 bases.

The chain employs TRBV12-3 or TRBV12-4 and TRBJ1-2; D possibly corresponds to TRBD1 (6 bases). There are 13 residues in the CDR3. Trimming removed 8 bases from V and 7 bases from J, with 17 bases in between. The CDR3 DNA follows: TGTGCCAGCGCCCCCGGCAGGGGTTTTGGCTACACCTTC. Translated: CASAPGRGFGYTF.

This clonotype came up a few times. The chain employs TRBV12-3 or TRBV12-4 and TRBJ2-3, with D perhaps TRBD2 (6 bases). The V gene lost 6 bases and the J gene lost 9 bases, with 16 bases spanning the gap. The CDR3 consists of 13 residues. CDR3 DNA: TGTGCCAGCAGCCCCCAAAGGAGGGCAACGCAGTATTTT. Encoded protein: CASSPQRRATQYF.

This clonotype was recorded a few times. The chain has TRBV20-1 and TRBJ2-7, with 10 bases lining up with TRBD1. V shed 0 bases and J 5 bases; nucleotides not matched to a gene: 10. This CDR3 has 16 amino acids. Germline loops: CDR1 DFQATT, CDR2 SNEGSKA (reference sequence). CDR3 bases: TGCAGTGCTAGAGATTTCGCGGGACAGGGGCGCCACGAGCAGTACTTC. Translation: CSARDFAGQGRHEQYF.

V gene TRBV12-3 or TRBV12-4 combines with J gene TRBJ2-7; D is unclear. V lost 3 bases and J 5 bases, leaving 8 bases between the germline ends. The CDR3 has 12 residues. The CDR3 DNA reads as TGTGCCAGCAGTTTTGTGGGTAACGAGCAGTACTTC. This translates into CASSFVGNEQYF.

In this sample, this clonotype turned up a few times. The chain links TRBV7-3 to TRBJ2-1, with 12 bases aligning to TRBD2. Germline V CDR1 and CDR2: SGHTA, FQGTGA. V lost 2 bases, J lost 12 bases, and 8 bases stayed unmatched. CDR3 length: 15 amino acids. The CDR3 DNA follows: TGTGCCAGCAGCTTAGACGGACTAGCGGGATCCGGGCAGTTCTTC. Its protein product is CASSLDGLAGSGQFF.

This clonotype came up many times. The CDR3 DNA sequence: TGTGCCAGCAGTCGGACTAGCCTTAAGTACAATGAGCAGTTCTTC. This encodes CASSRTSLKYNEQFF. The rearrangement joins TRBV12-3 or TRBV12-4 to TRBJ2-1; 8 nucleotides match TRBD2. CDR3 length: 15 amino acids. After removal of 5 bases from V and 4 bases from J, the junction contained 7 bases not matched to a gene.

This clonotype was observed a handful of times. This chain connects TRBV9 to TRBJ2-7; the D is unclear. Per germline, CDR1 SGDLS and CDR2 YYNGEE. The V and J ends lost 0 bases and 7 bases respectively, with 17 bases between them. The CDR3 loop spans 15 amino acids. Here the CDR3 DNA reads TGTGCCAGCAGCGTAGGCGGCGCTGGGGTAAGGGAGCAGTACTTC. Translated: CASSVGGAGVREQYF.

This clonotype was observed a handful of times. The junction shows a germline mismatch at one end, possibly a read error. This sequence joins TRBV7-7 and TRBJ2-7; 7 bases match TRBD2. The CDR3 spans 15 residues. Looked up from germline, CDR1 is SSHAT and CDR2 is FNYEAQ (reference sequence). CDR3 sequence (DNA): TGTGCTAGCAGACAAAAGCGGGCGGCGGGGGACGAGCAGTACTTC. Its translation: CASRQKRAAGDEQYF.

This clonotype was seen at least ten times. The V gene is TRBV5-1, the J gene TRBJ2-7; no firm D call. Germline V gene data show CDR1 as SGHRS and CDR2 as YFSETQ. The CDR3 is 13 residues long. The V end was cut by 0 bases, the J end by 3 bases, with 7 bases between. CDR3 coding DNA: TGCGCCAGCAGCTTGGAGATCAGCTACGAGCAGTACTTC. Its translation is CASSLEISYEQYF. Supplemented by reference TRBV5-1 and TRBJ2-7, the full variable domain reads KAGVTQTPRYLIKTRGQQVTLSCSPISGHRSVSWYQQTPGQGLQFLFEYFSETQRNKGNFPGRFSGRQFSNSRSEMNVSTLELGDSALYLCASSLEISYEQYFGPGTRLTVT.

This chain joins TRBV7-9 and TRBJ2-5; D gene ambiguous. Trimming stripped 1 base from V and 3 bases from J, with 12 bases between. Germline-derived CDR1 and CDR2 are SEHNR and FQNEAQ (reference sequence). There are 15 residues in the CDR3. In nucleotides, the CDR3 is TGTGCCAGCAGCTTAGGGATTGGGCAGGAAGAGACCCAGTACTTC. Its protein product is CASSLGIGQEETQYF.

The sample holds many counts of this clonotype. This sequence joins TRBV29-1 and TRBJ2-1; the match to TRBD2 covers 12 bases. The CDR3 is 14 residues long. Germline V gene lookup returns CDR1 SQVTM and CDR2 ANQGSEA. Trimming removed 7 bases from V and 7 bases from J; junction bases left unmatched: 8. CDR3 loop: CSGKTSGRMNEQFF. The CDR3 nucleotides read TGCAGCGGGAAAACTAGCGGGAGGATGAATGAGCAGTTCTTC.

This clonotype was counted only a few times. CDR3 protein: CASSSSTGASENDETQYF. The CDR3 DNA follows: TGTGCCAGCAGCTCGTCCACAGGGGCTAGCGAGAACGATGAGACCCAGTACTTC. The chain uses TRBV7-3 and TRBJ2-5; D perhaps matches TRBD1 (7 bases). The germline CDR1 and CDR2 sequences are SGHTA and FQGTGA. Between the trimmed V and J ends, which lost 4 bases and 5 bases, there was a span of 26 bases. This CDR3 has 18 residues.